This is a list of T cell receptor beta chains from one sample in a study of blood T cells in healthy people across ages. TCRdb itself ran the 5' RACE reads through MiXCR, one entry per CDR3 protein. The sample consists of around 780,000 distinct CDR3 sequences, 56% of them appearing once. Sequenced input: blood. These TCRs come from a middle-aged man in good health. The CDR3 runs from the conserved cysteine through the conserved F or W. Fields, in order: clone size, D gene, CDR3 length, J gene, V gene, CDR3 DNA, CDR3 protein. The D gene is left open where the match is weak. The listing skips clone size in some rows; elsewhere it reads once, few, many or a size class.

abundance: -
d_gene: TRBD1
len: 16
j_gene: TRBJ1-4
v_gene: TRBV4-2
CDR3nt: TGTGCCAGCAGCCAAGACCGGACAGGGTTTGGAGAAAAACTGTTTTTT
CDR3aa: CASSQDRTGFGEKLFF

abundance: many
d_gene: TRBD2
len: 17
j_gene: TRBJ2-3
v_gene: TRBV7-3
CDR3nt: TGTGCCAGCAGCGTTGGATGGCTAGCGGCGGTAGAAGATACGCAGTATTTT
CDR3aa: CASSVGWLAAVEDTQYF

abundance: -
d_gene: TRBD2
len: 13
j_gene: TRBJ2-1
v_gene: TRBV6-4
CDR3nt: TGTGCCAGCTCGGGGGGGGTTTACGATGAGCAGTTCTTC
CDR3aa: CASSGGVYDEQFF

abundance: -
d_gene: -
len: 13
j_gene: TRBJ2-1
v_gene: TRBV20-1
CDR3nt: TGCAGTGCTAGAGATCTTGTGACCGATGAGCAGTTCTTC
CDR3aa: CSARDLVTDEQFF

abundance: few
d_gene: TRBD1
len: 16
j_gene: TRBJ2-5
v_gene: TRBV7-9
CDR3nt: TGTGCCAGCAGCTTAGCGTGGGACAGGACTAAAGAGACCCAGTACTTC
CDR3aa: CASSLAWDRTKETQYF

abundance: -
d_gene: -
len: 13
j_gene: TRBJ1-5
v_gene: TRBV20-1
CDR3nt: TGCAGTGTCCCAGACAGGAGCAATCAGCCCCAGCATTTT
CDR3aa: CSVPDRSNQPQHF

abundance: -
d_gene: TRBD2
len: 14
j_gene: TRBJ2-5
v_gene: TRBV20-1
CDR3nt: TGCAGTGCTAACCCTTTAGCGGGCCAAGAGACCCAGTACTTC
CDR3aa: CSANPLAGQETQYF

abundance: -
d_gene: TRBD1
len: 14
j_gene: TRBJ1-5
v_gene: TRBV12-3/TRBV12-4
CDR3nt: TGTGCCAGCAGATCCGGGACAGGGTATGAGCCCCAGCATTTT
CDR3aa: CASRSGTGYEPQHF

abundance: few
d_gene: TRBD2
len: 16
j_gene: TRBJ2-5
v_gene: TRBV5-1
CDR3nt: TGCGCCAGCAGCTTGGCCGAGGCTAGCGGCCAAGAGACCCAGTACTTC
CDR3aa: CASSLAEASGQETQYF

abundance: -
d_gene: TRBD2
len: 17
j_gene: TRBJ2-5
v_gene: TRBV7-6
CDR3nt: TGTGCCAGCAGATGGGGTTTGCGGCGGGAGATATGGGAGACCCAGTACTTC
CDR3aa: CASRWGLRREIWETQYF

abundance: -
d_gene: -
len: 15
j_gene: TRBJ2-5
v_gene: TRBV6-5
CDR3nt: TGTGCCAGCAGCCGAGAGGGACCGGCCACGGGGACCCAGTACTTC
CDR3aa: CASSREGPATGTQYF

abundance: -
d_gene: -
len: 14
j_gene: TRBJ1-1
v_gene: TRBV7-2
CDR3nt: TGTGCCAGCAGCCGGGACATACAGAACACTGAAGCTTTCTTT
CDR3aa: CASSRDIQNTEAFF

abundance: -
d_gene: TRBD1
len: 14
j_gene: TRBJ1-6
v_gene: TRBV7-6
CDR3nt: TGTGCCAGCAGCCCAGGGGGCGCGAATTCACCCCTCCACTTT
CDR3aa: CASSPGGANSPLHF

abundance: -
d_gene: -
len: 16
j_gene: TRBJ2-6
v_gene: TRBV25-1
CDR3nt: TGTGCCAGCAGTGGCTTATTGCCATCTGGGGCCAACGTCCTGACTTTC
CDR3aa: CASSGLLPSGANVLTF

abundance: -
d_gene: -
len: 14
j_gene: TRBJ2-1
v_gene: TRBV7-3
CDR3nt: TGTGCCAGCAGCGCCAACCCTCTTGCGGTCGAGCAGTTCTTC
CDR3aa: CASSANPLAVEQFF

abundance: few
d_gene: -
len: 17
j_gene: TRBJ2-1
v_gene: TRBV12-3/TRBV12-4
CDR3nt: TGTGCCAGCAGACCGACCTGGGGAGGAGGCTCCTACAATGAGCAGTTCTTC
CDR3aa: CASRPTWGGGSYNEQFF

abundance: -
d_gene: TRBD1
len: 14
j_gene: TRBJ1-2
v_gene: TRBV24-1
CDR3nt: TGTGCCACCAGTGAACCGGGACAGTTTGCTGGCTACACCTTC
CDR3aa: CATSEPGQFAGYTF

abundance: -
d_gene: TRBD1
len: 14
j_gene: TRBJ1-1
v_gene: TRBV20-1
CDR3nt: TGCAGTGCTCCCGAGGACAGGACTCGGACTGAAGCTTTCTTT
CDR3aa: CSAPEDRTRTEAFF

abundance: -
d_gene: -
len: 13
j_gene: TRBJ1-5
v_gene: TRBV6-1
CDR3nt: TGTGCCAGCAGAGACGGGGGCGGGCAGCCCCAGCATTTT
CDR3aa: CASRDGGGQPQHF

abundance: -
d_gene: -
len: 14
j_gene: TRBJ2-7
v_gene: TRBV20-1
CDR3nt: TGCAGTGCTGAAACCTCGGACAGCTCCTACGAGCAGTACTTC
CDR3aa: CSAETSDSSYEQYF

abundance: -
d_gene: TRBD2
len: 15
j_gene: TRBJ2-1
v_gene: TRBV6-2/TRBV6-3
CDR3nt: TGTGCCACCAGGACTAGCGGTCCTCCCCTGGCTGGGTGGTTCTTC
CDR3aa: CATRTSGPPLAGWFF

abundance: -
d_gene: TRBD2
len: 21
j_gene: TRBJ2-1
v_gene: TRBV5-1
CDR3nt: TGCGCCAGCAGCTTGGTGAATGAGGGACTAGTAGGTCCCTCGGCCTACAATGAGCAGTTCTTC
CDR3aa: CASSLVNEGLVGPSAYNEQFF

abundance: -
d_gene: -
len: 17
j_gene: TRBJ2-6
v_gene: TRBV7-6
CDR3nt: TGTGCCAGCAGCCCCGGGACTCCCGACTCTGGGGCCAACGTCCTGACTTTC
CDR3aa: CASSPGTPDSGANVLTF

abundance: -
d_gene: TRBD2
len: 16
j_gene: TRBJ2-5
v_gene: TRBV15
CDR3nt: TGTGCCACCAGCAGACGGACTAGGCTCAATGTAGAGACCCAGTACTTC
CDR3aa: CATSRRTRLNVETQYF

abundance: -
d_gene: -
len: 13
j_gene: TRBJ1-3
v_gene: TRBV20-1
CDR3nt: TGCAGTGCCCCTTCGGAGTCTGGAAACACCATATATTTT
CDR3aa: CSAPSESGNTIYF

abundance: -
d_gene: -
len: 16
j_gene: TRBJ1-1
v_gene: TRBV11-3
CDR3nt: TGTGCCAGCAGCTTAGGAGGACGGGCAGGGAACACTGAAGCTTTCTTT
CDR3aa: CASSLGGRAGNTEAFF

abundance: -
d_gene: -
len: 14
j_gene: TRBJ1-6
v_gene: TRBV29-1
CDR3nt: TGCAGCGTTCTGGACGGGGATATCAATTCACCCCTCCACTTT
CDR3aa: CSVLDGDINSPLHF

abundance: -
d_gene: TRBD2
len: 18
j_gene: TRBJ2-5
v_gene: TRBV5-1
CDR3nt: TGCGCCAGCAGCTTGGGGTTAGCGGGGAGACCCTATCAAGAGACCCAGTACTTC
CDR3aa: CASSLGLAGRPYQETQYF

abundance: -
d_gene: -
len: 13
j_gene: TRBJ1-4
v_gene: TRBV6-6
CDR3nt: TGTGCCAGCAGTCCGGGACATGAGGGGAAACCGTTTTTT
CDR3aa: CASSPGHEGKPFF

abundance: -
d_gene: TRBD1
len: 22
j_gene: TRBJ2-7
v_gene: TRBV5-6
CDR3nt: TGTGCCAGCAGTTCCGGGACAGGGGGCGATGTTCCTTACGACAGAATCTCCTACGAGCAGTACTTC
CDR3aa: CASSSGTGGDVPYDRISYEQYF

abundance: -
d_gene: -
len: 14
j_gene: TRBJ2-5
v_gene: TRBV6-2/TRBV6-3
CDR3nt: TGTGCCAGCAACGAGCCGGGTTCCAAGGAGACCCAGTACTTC
CDR3aa: CASNEPGSKETQYF

abundance: few
d_gene: -
len: 15
j_gene: TRBJ2-7
v_gene: TRBV20-1
CDR3nt: TGCAGTGCTAGAGCTGTTGATCTATTCACCTACGAGCAGTACTTC
CDR3aa: CSARAVDLFTYEQYF

abundance: -
d_gene: -
len: 14
j_gene: TRBJ1-2
v_gene: TRBV7-9
CDR3nt: TGTGCCAACAGCTTAGAAGGGACTAACTATGGCTACACCTTC
CDR3aa: CANSLEGTNYGYTF

abundance: few
d_gene: TRBD1
len: 14
j_gene: TRBJ1-2
v_gene: TRBV27
CDR3nt: TGTGCCAGCAGGCCCCGGACAGGGAGCTATGGCTACACCTTC
CDR3aa: CASRPRTGSYGYTF

abundance: -
d_gene: -
len: 12
j_gene: TRBJ2-7
v_gene: TRBV7-9
CDR3nt: TGTGCCAGCACCCTAAGTACCTACGAGCAGTACTTC
CDR3aa: CASTLSTYEQYF

abundance: few
d_gene: -
len: 18
j_gene: TRBJ2-1
v_gene: TRBV4-2
CDR3nt: TGTGCCAGCAGCCAATCGCCCGAGGACGGGAGCTCCTACAATGAGCAGTTCTTC
CDR3aa: CASSQSPEDGSSYNEQFF

abundance: few
d_gene: -
len: 17
j_gene: TRBJ2-5
v_gene: TRBV7-2
CDR3nt: TGTGCCAGCAGCTACATCCTGGGAGGGGGTCCTCGGGAGACCCAGTACTTC
CDR3aa: CASSYILGGGPRETQYF

abundance: -
d_gene: -
len: 14
j_gene: TRBJ1-5
v_gene: TRBV10-3
CDR3nt: TGTGCCATCAGTGCTTCTTCCCAAGGTGTGGCCCAGCATTTT
CDR3aa: CAISASSQGVAQHF

abundance: -
d_gene: -
len: 16
j_gene: TRBJ2-1
v_gene: TRBV7-2
CDR3nt: TGTGCCAGCAGCCCGGGAGGGGGCGGGAGAAGAAATGAGCAGTTCTTC
CDR3aa: CASSPGGGGRRNEQFF

abundance: once
d_gene: -
len: 15
j_gene: TRBJ2-3
v_gene: TRBV7-2
CDR3nt: TGTGCCAGTAGACCGGGCCTAGCGCTTACAGATACGCAGTATTTT
CDR3aa: CASRPGLALTDTQYF

abundance: -
d_gene: -
len: 14
j_gene: TRBJ2-3
v_gene: TRBV7-8
CDR3nt: TGTGCCAGCAGCGTAAGGGATCGGCCAGATACGCAGTATTTT
CDR3aa: CASSVRDRPDTQYF

abundance: -
d_gene: -
len: 13
j_gene: TRBJ2-3
v_gene: TRBV28
CDR3nt: TGTGCCAGCATAACGTCGGGTAGAGATACGCAGTATTTT
CDR3aa: CASITSGRDTQYF

abundance: -
d_gene: -
len: 15
j_gene: TRBJ1-4
v_gene: TRBV7-6
CDR3nt: TGTGCCAGCAGCTTGAGGCAACAGAGAAATGAAAAACTGTTTTTT
CDR3aa: CASSLRQQRNEKLFF

abundance: -
d_gene: TRBD1
len: 16
j_gene: TRBJ1-1
v_gene: TRBV4-1
CDR3nt: TGCGCCAGCAGCCAAACTCTGGACAGGGCTGGCACTGAAGCTTTCTTT
CDR3aa: CASSQTLDRAGTEAFF

abundance: -
d_gene: -
len: 14
j_gene: TRBJ2-7
v_gene: TRBV12-3/TRBV12-4
CDR3nt: TGTGCCACCCTAAAGGCAGGGAGCTCCTACGAGCAGTACTTC
CDR3aa: CATLKAGSSYEQYF

abundance: -
d_gene: TRBD1
len: 15
j_gene: TRBJ1-2
v_gene: TRBV4-2
CDR3nt: TGTGCCAGCAGCCAAGATGGCCAGACAGGGTGCGGCTACACCTTC
CDR3aa: CASSQDGQTGCGYTF

abundance: -
d_gene: -
len: 17
j_gene: TRBJ1-5
v_gene: TRBV6-7
CDR3nt: TGTGCCAGCAGTTACTCAACCGGGCAGCTTAAATATCAGCCCCAGCATTTT
CDR3aa: CASSYSTGQLKYQPQHF

abundance: -
d_gene: -
len: 15
j_gene: TRBJ2-7
v_gene: TRBV20-1
CDR3nt: TGCAGTGCCGTAGCCCCGGGGCAGGGGTCTTACGAGCAGTACTTC
CDR3aa: CSAVAPGQGSYEQYF

abundance: -
d_gene: TRBD2
len: 17
j_gene: TRBJ2-1
v_gene: TRBV4-2
CDR3nt: TGTGCCAGCAGCCAAGGGACGGAGCTAGCGGGGGGAAATGAGCAGTTCTTC
CDR3aa: CASSQGTELAGGNEQFF

abundance: -
d_gene: -
len: 15
j_gene: TRBJ2-3
v_gene: TRBV14
CDR3nt: TGTGCCAGCTCCAGGTTTGAGACAGAGGGGAATACGCAGTATTTT
CDR3aa: CASSRFETEGNTQYF

abundance: -
d_gene: TRBD1
len: 15
j_gene: TRBJ1-1
v_gene: TRBV4-1
CDR3nt: TGCGCCAGCAGCCCGCTGGGACAGCTAAACACTGAAGCTTTCTTT
CDR3aa: CASSPLGQLNTEAFF

abundance: -
d_gene: -
len: 15
j_gene: TRBJ2-5
v_gene: TRBV7-2
CDR3nt: TGTGCCAGCAGCCGCGGTGATTGGGGTTGGGAGACCCAGTACTTC
CDR3aa: CASSRGDWGWETQYF

abundance: -
d_gene: TRBD1
len: 17
j_gene: TRBJ1-1
v_gene: TRBV28
CDR3nt: TGTGCCAGCAGTTTACCGGGACAGGGGGCCTGGGACACTGAAGCTTTCTTT
CDR3aa: CASSLPGQGAWDTEAFF